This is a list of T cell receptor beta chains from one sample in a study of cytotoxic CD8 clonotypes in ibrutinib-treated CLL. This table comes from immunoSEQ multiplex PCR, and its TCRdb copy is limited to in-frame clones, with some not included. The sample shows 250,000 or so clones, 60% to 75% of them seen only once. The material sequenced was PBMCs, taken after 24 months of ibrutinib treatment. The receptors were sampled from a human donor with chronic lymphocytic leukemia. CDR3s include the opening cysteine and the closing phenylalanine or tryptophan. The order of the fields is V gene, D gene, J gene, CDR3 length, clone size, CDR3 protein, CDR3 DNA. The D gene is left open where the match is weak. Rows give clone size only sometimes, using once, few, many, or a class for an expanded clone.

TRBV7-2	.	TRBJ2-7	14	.	CASSLDSGSYEQYF	TGTGCCAGCAGCTTGGACTCGGGCTCCTACGAGCAGTACTTC
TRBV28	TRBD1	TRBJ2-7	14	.	CASSSGQGTNEQYF	TGTGCCAGCAGTTCTGGACAGGGGACGAACGAGCAGTACTTC
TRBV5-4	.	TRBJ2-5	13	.	CASSLELVETQYF	TGTGCCAGCAGCTTGGAACTAGTGGAGACCCAGTACTTC
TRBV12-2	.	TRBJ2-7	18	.	CASRPLLTRRAVSYEQYF	TGTGCAAGTCGCCCCCTCTTGACCCGGAGGGCCGTCTCCTACGAGCAGTACTTC
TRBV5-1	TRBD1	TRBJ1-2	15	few	CASSWGTGAPYGYTF	TGCGCCAGCAGCTGGGGAACAGGGGCCCCCTATGGCTACACCTTC
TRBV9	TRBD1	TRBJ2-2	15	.	CASSVTGQVRGELFF	TGTGCCAGCAGCGTGACGGGACAGGTTCGCGGGGAGCTGTTTTTT
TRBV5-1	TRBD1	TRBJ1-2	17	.	CASSQRGTAYFNYGYTF	TGCGCCAGCAGCCAGCGGGGGACAGCTTACTTTAACTATGGCTACACCTTC
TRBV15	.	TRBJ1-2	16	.	CATSAPDKKTAYGYTF	TGTGCCACCAGCGCCCCTGACAAGAAGACGGCCTATGGCTACACCTTC
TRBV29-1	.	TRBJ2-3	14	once	CSVTLRGGTDTQYF	TGCAGCGTGACGTTAAGGGGGGGCACAGATACGCAGTATTTT
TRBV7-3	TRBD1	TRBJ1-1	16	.	CASSLTTGGKRTEAFF	TGTGCCAGCAGCTTGACGACAGGGGGGAAACGCACTGAAGCTTTCTTT
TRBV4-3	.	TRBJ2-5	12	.	CATKRRKETQYF	TGCGCCACCAAAAGGAGGAAAGAGACCCAGTACTTC
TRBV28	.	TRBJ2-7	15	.	CASRPTGTATYEQYF	TGTGCCAGCAGACCGACCGGGACGGCGACCTACGAGCAGTACTTC
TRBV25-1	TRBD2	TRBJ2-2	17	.	CASSEYEVAGVHGELFF	TGTGCCAGCAGTGAATATGAGGTAGCGGGAGTACACGGGGAGCTGTTTTTT
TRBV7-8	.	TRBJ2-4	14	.	CASSLGGSKNIQYF	TGTGCCAGCAGCTTAGGGGGGAGCAAAAACATTCAGTACTTC
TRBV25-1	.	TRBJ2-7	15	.	CASSEIHGANYEQYF	TGTGCCAGCAGTGAAATCCATGGCGCCAACTACGAGCAGTACTTC
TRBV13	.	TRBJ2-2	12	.	CASIGVTGELFF	TGTGCCAGCATAGGGGTGACCGGGGAGCTGTTTTTT
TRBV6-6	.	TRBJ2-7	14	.	CASSYMASLHEQYF	TGTGCCAGCAGTTACATGGCTAGCCTCCACGAGCAGTACTTC
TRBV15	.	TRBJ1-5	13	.	CATSSDRYQPQHF	TGTGCCACCAGCAGCGACAGGTATCAGCCCCAGCATTTT
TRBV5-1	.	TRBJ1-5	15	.	CASSLDPGGNQPQHF	TGCGCCAGCAGCTTGGATCCAGGTGGAAATCAGCCCCAGCATTTT
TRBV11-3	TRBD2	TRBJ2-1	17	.	CASSPPAGLAGYNEQFF	TGTGCCAGCAGCCCCCCCGCAGGACTAGCGGGCTACAATGAGCAGTTCTTC
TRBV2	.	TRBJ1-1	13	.	CATLSTENTEAFF	TGTGCCACACTATCGACAGAGAACACTGAAGCTTTCTTT
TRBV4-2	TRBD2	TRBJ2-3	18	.	CASSQVRGGAGGTDTQYF	TGTGCCAGCAGCCAAGTCCGAGGTGGCGCGGGAGGGACAGATACGCAGTATTTT
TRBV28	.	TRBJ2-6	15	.	CASSSSRPAANVLTF	TGTGCCAGCAGTTCCTCTCGGCCTGCCGCCAACGTCCTGACTTTC
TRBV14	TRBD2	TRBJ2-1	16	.	CASSRWTSGRDIEQFF	TGTGCCAGCAGCCGATGGACTAGCGGGAGGGATATCGAGCAGTTCTTC
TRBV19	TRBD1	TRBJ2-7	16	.	CASRRKGQGGSYEQYF	TGTGCCAGTAGGAGAAAGGGACAGGGAGGAAGCTACGAGCAGTACTTC
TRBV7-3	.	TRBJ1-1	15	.	CASSSLWGRGTEAFF	TGTGCCAGCAGCTCATTGTGGGGGCGCGGGACTGAAGCTTTCTTT
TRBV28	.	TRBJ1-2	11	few	CASRHLGGYTF	TGTGCCAGCAGACACCTCGGTGGCTACACCTTC
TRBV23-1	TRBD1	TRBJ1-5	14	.	CASSQGQVRQPQHF	TGCGCCAGCAGTCAAGGACAGGTGAGACAGCCCCAGCATTTT
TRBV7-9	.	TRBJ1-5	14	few	CASSFSNSNQPQHF	TGTGCCAGCAGCTTCAGCAATAGCAATCAGCCCCAGCATTTT
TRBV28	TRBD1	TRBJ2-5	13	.	CASLQGRTGPQYF	TGTGCCAGCCTCCAAGGTCGGACAGGGCCCCAGTACTTC
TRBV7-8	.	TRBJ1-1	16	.	CASSLKPPGVNTEAFF	TGTGCCAGCAGCTTGAAACCCCCAGGGGTGAACACTGAAGCTTTCTTT
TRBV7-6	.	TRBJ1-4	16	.	CASSPGSAGTNEKLFF	TGTGCCAGCAGCCCAGGCTCGGCGGGAACTAATGAAAAACTGTTTTTT
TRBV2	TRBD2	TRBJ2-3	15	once	CASSDSGLAADTQYF	TGTGCCAGCAGTGACTCGGGACTAGCGGCAGATACGCAGTATTTT
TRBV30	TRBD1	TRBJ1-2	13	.	CAWKRQGGGGYTF	TGTGCCTGGAAGCGCCAGGGGGGAGGAGGCTACACCTTC
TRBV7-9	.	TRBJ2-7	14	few	CASSSGTGTYEQYF	TGTGCCAGCAGCTCCGGGACCGGAACCTACGAGCAGTACTTC
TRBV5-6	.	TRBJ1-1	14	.	CASSLGFGGTEAFF	TGTGCCAGCAGCTTGGGGTTTGGGGGGACTGAAGCTTTCTTT